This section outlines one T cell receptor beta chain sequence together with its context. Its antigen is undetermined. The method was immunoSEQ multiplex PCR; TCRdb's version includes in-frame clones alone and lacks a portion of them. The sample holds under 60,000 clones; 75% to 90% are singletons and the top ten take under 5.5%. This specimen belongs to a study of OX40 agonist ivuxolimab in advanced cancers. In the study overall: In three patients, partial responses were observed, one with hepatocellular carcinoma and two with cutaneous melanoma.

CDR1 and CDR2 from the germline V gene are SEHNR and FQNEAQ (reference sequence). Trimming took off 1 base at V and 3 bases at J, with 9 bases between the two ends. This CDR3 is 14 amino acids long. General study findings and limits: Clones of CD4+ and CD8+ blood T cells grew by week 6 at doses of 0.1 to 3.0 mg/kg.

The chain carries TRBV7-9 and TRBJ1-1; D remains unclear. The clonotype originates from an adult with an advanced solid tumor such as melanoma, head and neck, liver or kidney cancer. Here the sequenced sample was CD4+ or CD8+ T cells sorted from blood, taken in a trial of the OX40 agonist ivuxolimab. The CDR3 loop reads CASSLVAAHTEAFF. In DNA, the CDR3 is TGTGCCAGCAGCTTAGTAGCAGCCCACACTGAAGCTTTCTTT.